The 12 T cell receptor beta chains presented below share a single source sample, sequenced in a study of blood T cell repertoires in COVID-19. Profiled with immunoSEQ multiplex PCR; TCRdb holds only in-frame clones, not every one. The repertoire holds some 160,000 clones, about nine tenths seen once, with under 5% in the top ten. The sample taken for sequencing was peripheral blood. Source of these receptors: a woman aged 70-85 years with acute or convalescent COVID-19.

The genes are TRBV2 and TRBJ2-5, with 7 bases fitting TRBD2. Trimming removed 4 bases from V and 1 base from J; junction bases left unmatched: 6. The CDR3 runs to 15 residues. Per the germline V gene, CDR1 is SNHLY and CDR2 is FYNNEI. The CDR3 bases are TGTGCCAGCAGTGTTGGAGCGGGGCGCCAAGAGACCCAGTACTTC. The encoded protein is CASSVGAGRQETQYF.

V gene TRBV9 combines with J gene TRBJ1-2; D gene uncertain. Trimming pared 0 bases from V and 2 bases from J, leaving 8 bases between. CDR1 and CDR2 from the germline V gene are SGDLS and YYNGEE. The CDR3 loop spans 14 amino acids. The CDR3: CASSVDPGNYGYTF. In DNA, the CDR3 is TGTGCCAGCAGCGTAGATCCCGGGAACTATGGCTACACCTTC.

This sequence joins TRBV7-9 and TRBJ1-6; 9 bases are shared with TRBD1. Germline V gene lookup returns CDR1 SEHNR and CDR2 FQNEAQ (reference sequence). Trimming cost V 5 bases and J 9 bases; bases outside gene matches: 8. The length of the CDR3 is 15 residues. The CDR3 protein is CASSAQGAKTSPLHF. The DNA for the CDR3 is TGTGCCAGCAGCGCACAGGGGGCGAAGACTTCACCCCTCCACTTT.

The chain employs TRBV9 and TRBJ2-2; 14 positions match TRBD2. The CDR3 runs 17 residues. With 4 bases clipped from V and 7 bases from J, the junction kept 9 bases outside the gene matches. Germline values: CDR1 SGDLS, CDR2 YYNGEE. The CDR3 sequence: CASSPRTSGRSGGELFF. The DNA for the CDR3 is TGTGCCAGCAGCCCCCGGACTAGCGGGAGGTCGGGCGGGGAGCTGTTTTTT.

The rearrangement uses TRBV4-2 and TRBJ1-2; 10 bases line up with TRBD1. Germline CDR1 reads LGHNA; CDR2 reads YNFKEQ. This CDR3 is built from 17 residues. J lost 5 bases, V lost 1 base, and 10 bases had no gene match. The CDR3 DNA reads TGTGCCAGCAGCCAAGGCCCGCGGGGGACAGGGGATTATGGCTACACCTTC. It encodes CASSQGPRGTGDYGYTF.

The chain uses TRBV7-9 and TRBJ1-6; the D gene is possibly TRBD1 (5 bases). The V and J ends lost 2 bases and 8 bases respectively, with 7 bases between them. The CDR3 is made up of 13 amino acids. Germline V gene sequence: CDR1 SEHNR, CDR2 FQNEAQ (reference sequence). CDR3 in DNA: TGTGCCAGCAGCTTACCGGGGGATTCACCCCTCCACTTT. It codes for CASSLPGDSPLHF.

The V call is TRBV5-5, the J call TRBJ2-7, with 7 bases matching TRBD1. Germline-derived CDR1 and CDR2 are SGHKS and YYEKEE (reference sequence). The CDR3 is 15 amino acids. V shed 0 bases, J shed 0 bases, and the junction held 3 bases outside the gene matches. For the CDR3, the DNA is TGTGCCAGCAGCTTGGGAGGGGACAGCTCCTACGAGCAGTACTTC. This encodes CASSLGGDSSYEQYF.

The J gene is TRBJ2-1, the V gene TRBV15; 9 nucleotides agree with TRBD2. The CDR3 runs to 17 residues. V was pared by 0 bases and J by 1 base, with 4 bases of the junction left unmatched. Germline assignment: CDR1 LNHNV and CDR2 YYDKDF (reference sequence). The CDR3 here is CATSRDRAGGSYNEQFF. The CDR3 DNA is TGTGCCACCAGCAGAGATCGTGCGGGGGGGTCCTACAATGAGCAGTTCTTC.

The gene calls are TRBV3-1 (or the pseudogene TRBV3-2) and TRBJ2-7; 9 nucleotides align to TRBD1. Losses at the gene ends were 4 bases for V and 2 bases for J; bases not matched to a gene: 12. The CDR3 sequence is 17 residues long. CDR1 and CDR2 (germline): LGHDT, YNNKEL (reference sequence). This CDR3 is CASSRGQGGTYPYEQYF. CDR3 coding DNA: TGTGCCAGCAGCCGGGGACAGGGCGGGACTTACCCCTACGAGCAGTACTTC.

As for this clone: The conserved phenylalanine or tryptophan is not found at the CDR3 terminus, so this likely reflects a read error. Because the CDR3's place on the DNA is in doubt, the DNA is left out and the CDR3 is given as listed by TCRdb. The chain employs TRBV5-3 and TRBJ1-3; the DNA was not compared with TRBD1, the D call given in the table. TRBV5-3 is treated as an ORF (open reading frame) with a function not yet certain. The CDR3 is 12 residues long, ends included. The CDR3 region is CARSGACRTASR.

CDR3 sequence reads: CASSWGQSVGNTIYF. CDR3 nucleotide sequence: TGTGCCAGCAGCTGGGGACAGTCCGTCGGAAACACCATATATTTT. The chain joins TRBV5-5 to TRBJ1-3; 7 bases line up with TRBD1. V trimming: 3 bases; J trimming: 4 bases; junction bases outside the gene matches: 7. The CDR3 has 15 amino acids. Germline V CDR1 and CDR2: SGHKS, YYEKEE (reference sequence).

As concerns this clone: A junction end diverges from the germline sequence, so it may reflect a read error. Within the sample, other DNA sequences also encode this same CDR3. J is TRBJ2-7 and V is TRBV5-1; TRBD1 might be the D (6 bases). The CDR3 loop spans 14 amino acids. Germline V CDR1 and CDR2: SGHRS, YFSETQ. The CDR3 nucleotides are TGCGCCAGCAGCTTGGGGGGGCGCGCCTACGAGCAGTACTTT. It translates to CASSLGGRAYEQYF.